This T cell receptor beta chain is drawn from a study of cytomegalovirus exposure and HLA in healthy donors. Study-wide findings and caveats: In most subjects, TCR beta sequences reportedly gave accurate predictions of HLA-A and HLA-B alleles.

Germline V gene data show CDR1 as SQVTM and CDR2 as ANQGSEA. The CDR3 is made up of 14 amino acids. The V gene lost 0 bases and the J gene lost 1 base, with 8 bases spanning the gap. About this clone: Its antigen is currently unknown.

Amplification used 60 Vbeta primers and 13 Jbeta primers. TCRdb's table, derived via immunoSEQ multiplex PCR, lists solely in-frame clones and lacks some. The data show 130,000 to 150,000 clones, 73% seen once. The sequenced material came from PBMCs. J is TRBJ2-3 and V is TRBV29-1; D is ambiguous. The TCR was taken from a human donor in good health. CDR3 loop: CSVEDLGGTDTQYF. CDR3 nucleotide sequence: TGCAGCGTTGAAGATCTAGGCGGCACAGATACGCAGTATTTT.